One T cell receptor beta chain is described in this entry. The antigen is not known. Each donor's status was that of a healthy bone marrow donor. Sampled while nominally healthy, donors likely had unrecorded immune exposures. The sample belongs to a study of cytomegalovirus exposure and HLA in healthy donors. CDR3 length equals 19 residues. The V segment lost 6 bases and the J segment 4 bases; nucleotides outside the gene matches: 18. Germline V CDR1 and CDR2: SGHAT, FQNNGV. With 60 Vbeta and 13 Jbeta primers, the PCR was carried out. Only in-frame clones appear in the TCRdb table, and some are missing; sequencing was by immunoSEQ multiplex PCR. The profile covers around 200,000 clones, with 75% to 85% appearing a single time and about 2.2% taken by the ten largest. Study observations and caveats: Sequencing likely generated an artifact that appeared as a cluster of highly shared sequence variants. According to an earlier analysis, most TCR beta V segments yielded productive rearrangements about 87% or about 30% of the time.

The rearrangement uses TRBV11-2 and TRBJ2-1; 10 nucleotides line up with TRBD1. The TCR originated in a woman in her forties or fifties in good health and CMV-seronegative. The source material was PBMCs. The CDR3 is CASRFDPGQGKRLYNEQFF. CDR3 nucleotide sequence: TGTGCCAGCAGGTTCGACCCGGGACAGGGGAAAAGATTATACAATGAGCAGTTCTTC.